This T cell receptor (beta chain) stems from a study of CD8 T cells in Susac syndrome. Study-wide context: Clinically active disease was present in about 6 of the sequenced Susac syndrome patients. Eight of these patients were in remission. Patients with Susac syndrome, at blood draw, were therapy-naive, on corticosteroids, or on intravenous immunoglobulin alone.

TEMRA cells were FACS-enriched, and CD8+ and CD4+ T cells were isolated negatively. The CDR3 is made up of 18 amino acids. RNA in amounts of roughly 0.45 to 1 ug was reverse transcribed with random hexamers. By means of immunoSEQ multiplex PCR, TCR beta CDR3 spanning 54 Vbeta and 13 Jbeta underwent amplification. TCRdb re-derived calls from the immunoSEQ multiplex PCR reads in MiXCR, one entry per CDR3 protein. The table lists 150,000 or so distinct CDR3 sequences, more than 85% of them singletons. The receptor's source is a human donor with Susac syndrome. This chain links TRBV1 with TRBJ2-5; no DNA check was done on the table's D call, TRBD2. TRBV1 is shown as a pseudogene. The sequenced sample was CD4+ T cells from PBMCs. CDR3 region: CTSSQSYYPDYRQETQYF. As DNA, the CDR3 is TGCACCAGCAGCCAATCATACTATCCGGACTACCGGCAAGAGACCCAGTACTTC.